The 5 T cell receptor beta chains below all came from one sample that was sequenced in a study of CD8 T cells in Susac syndrome. It was with random hexamers that roughly 0.5 to 1 ug RNA was reverse transcribed. Via MiXCR, TCRdb re-called the immunoSEQ multiplex PCR reads, giving one row per CDR3 protein. Of about 130,000 distinct CDR3 sequences in the sample, more than 80% were seen once. Sequenced: CD8+ T cells from PBMCs. The receptor set was obtained from a human donor with multiple sclerosis.

V usage is TRBV3-1 and J usage is TRBJ2-1; 7 bases line up with TRBD2. The J segment lost 0 bases and the V segment lost 2 bases, leaving 4 bases of the junction unmatched. CDR1 is LGHDT and CDR2 is YNNKEL in the germline V gene (reference sequence). This CDR3 contains 16 residues. CDR3 DNA sequence: TGTGCCAGCAGCCAACGACTAGCTCACTCCTACAATGAGCAGTTCTTC. The encoded protein is CASSQRLAHSYNEQFF.

This chain connects TRBV11-3 to TRBJ2-4; TRBD1 agrees at 10 bases. Trimming at V came to 5 bases and at J to 1 base, leaving 5 bases not matched to a gene. The CDR3 is 16 amino acids. Germline V gene data show CDR1 as SGHNT and CDR2 as YENEEA. Written as DNA, the CDR3 is TGTGCCAGCAGCCTGACAGGGGGCATCGCCAAAAACATTCAGTACTTC. Its translation is CASSLTGGIAKNIQYF.

The rearrangement joins TRBV20-1 to TRBJ2-1; 9 nucleotides align to TRBD2. The CDR3 consists of 13 residues. The ends lost 2 bases at V and 8 bases at J; junction bases unmatched: 4. Germline V gene lookup returns CDR1 DFQATT and CDR2 SNEGSKA (reference sequence). The CDR3 coding sequence is TGCAGTGCTAGACTAGCGGGATGGTATGAGCAGTTCTTC. It codes for CSARLAGWYEQFF.

The chain has TRBV19 and TRBJ1-2; D not resolved. Trimming stripped 8 bases from V and 1 base from J, with 20 bases between. The CDR3 is made up of 16 amino acids. Germline CDR1 and CDR2: LNHDA and SQIVND (reference sequence). The chain's CDR3 is CASRRRTDNNNYGYTF. CDR3 coding DNA: TGTGCCAGTCGCCGAAGGACGGATAATAATAACTATGGCTACACCTTC.

The chain has TRBV7-9 and TRBJ1-2; TRBD1 agrees at 12 bases. The V gene's germline CDR1 is SEHNR and CDR2 FQNEAQ (reference sequence). The CDR3 has 16 residues. Germline trimming cut 6 bases from V and 6 bases from J; bases unmatched to any gene: 11. CDR3 in DNA: TGTGCCAGCAGACTGAATACCGGGACAGGGGGCGATGGCTACACCTTC. Translation gives CASRLNTGTGGDGYTF.